The T cell receptor beta chain under discussion was sequenced for a study of cytomegalovirus exposure and HLA in healthy donors. Broader study findings: The classifier, whose performance was assessed in both the original and validation cohorts, reportedly diagnosed cytomegalovirus status with high specificity and sensitivity. Most TCR sequences proved rare, with some public TCRs found in many donors. The authors listed around 150 TCR beta chains as cytomegalovirus-associated.

The donors were in the roughly 130-subject validation cohort, distinct from the approximately 730-subject first cohort. V trimming: 0 bases; J trimming: 0 bases; junction bases outside the gene matches: 5. The CDR3 contains 17 residues. Germline CDR1 PRHDT, CDR2 FYEKMQ (reference sequence). Clones were sequenced by immunoSEQ multiplex PCR, and TCRdb holds only the in-frame ones, with some missing. The data hold roughly 150,000 clones, with approximately 86% observed a single time. Of note for this clone: Antigen: not known.

The sequence derives from a man aged 30 to 45 in good health and CMV-seropositive. Sequenced input: PBMCs. V usage is TRBV13 and J usage is TRBJ2-3, with 8 nucleotides matching TRBD2. CDR3 sequence: CASSLGLRGGSTDTQYF. Here the CDR3 DNA reads TGTGCCAGCAGCTTAGGTCTTCGGGGGGGTAGCACAGATACGCAGTATTTT.